One sample yielded the 27 T cell receptor beta chains listed below, sequenced in a study of shared clonotypes between healthy human individuals. Method: immunoSEQ multiplex PCR; TCRdb's copy keeps in-frame clones and lacks some. Among 2 million to 2.5 million clones, 92% were seen once, and the ten largest hold 0.3% to 0.4%. The source material was naive CD4+ T cells from PBMCs. Subset noted: CD45RA+ positively selected. The receptors shown here come from a man aged 18 to 30 in good health. Some clones in this sample may be carry-over from other donors' samples.

This clone was seen a single time. The chain joins TRBV2 to TRBJ2-1; D might be TRBD1 (6 bases). V lost 2 bases and J lost 7, with 15 bases in between. Per germline, CDR1 SNHLY and CDR2 FYNNEI. CDR3 length equals 15 residues. The CDR3 here is CASSENGRGINEQFF. The CDR3 DNA is TGTGCCAGCAGTGAAAACGGCAGGGGCATAAATGAGCAGTTCTTC.

V usage is TRBV6-5 and J usage is TRBJ2-6, with D uncertain. The V end was cut by 7 bases, the J end by 2 bases, with 0 bases between. Germline lookup yields CDR1 MNHEY and CDR2 SVGAGI. The CDR3 runs 11 residues. The CDR3, as DNA: TGTGCCAGCACTGGGGCCAACGTCCTGACTTTC. Its translation is CASTGANVLTF.

This chain links TRBV7-9 with TRBJ1-1; D remains ambiguous. Germline assignment: CDR1 SEHNR and CDR2 FQNEAQ (reference sequence). This CDR3 comprises 17 residues. Trimming cost V 6 bases and J 6 bases, with 26 bases left between them. The CDR3 here is CASSSVGSTGTEAEAFF. The CDR3 region has the DNA TGTGCCAGCAGTTCAGTGGGGTCGACCGGCACCGAGGCTGAAGCTTTCTTT.

The genes are TRBV9 and TRBJ2-7; D not certain. The V gene's germline CDR1 is SGDLS and CDR2 YYNGEE. The CDR3 is 14 amino acids. Trimming took off 0 bases at V and 2 bases at J, with 9 bases between the two ends. The CDR3 DNA sequence: TGTGCCAGCAGCGTAGCCGGACGGGCCTACGAGCAGTACTTC. Protein product: CASSVAGRAYEQYF.

V usage is TRBV4-2 and J usage is TRBJ2-5, with TRBD1 identical over 8 bases. There are 17 residues in the CDR3. Germline CDR1 LGHNA, CDR2 YNFKEQ. J was trimmed by 5 bases and V by 0 bases; bases with no gene match: 11. The CDR3 DNA sequence: TGTGCCAGCAGCCAAGACCCGGACAGGGTGCTACCGGAGACCCAGTACTTC. Encoded protein: CASSQDPDRVLPETQYF.

This chain joins TRBV28 and TRBJ1-1; 7 bases are a match to TRBD1. Per the germline V gene, CDR1 is MDHEN and CDR2 is SYDVKM. J gave up 11 bases and V 3 bases, and 9 bases lay outside the gene matches. This CDR3 has 13 residues. Here the CDR3 DNA reads TGTGCCAGCAGTTTTCCCACAGGGGATAGGGCTTTCTTT. Its protein is CASSFPTGDRAFF.

The chain uses TRBV5-4 and TRBJ2-7, with 7 bases fitting TRBD2. V dropped 4 bases and J dropped 2; count of bases not matched to a gene: 9. The CDR3 consists of 15 residues. Germline CDR1 is SGHNT and CDR2 is YYREEE (reference sequence). The CDR3 coding sequence is TGTGCCAGCAGCCCCTCGACGGGGACTACCTACGAGCAGTACTTC. Protein product: CASSPSTGTTYEQYF.

J is TRBJ2-1 and V is TRBV5-4; D possibly corresponds to TRBD2 (5 bases). The germline CDR1 and CDR2 sequences are SGHNT and YYREEE (reference sequence). The CDR3 length is 14 residues. V was trimmed by 4 bases and J by 3 bases, leaving 11 bases between them. The CDR3 loop reads CASSPDRGYNEQFF. The CDR3 nucleotides read TGTGCCAGCAGCCCCGACCGGGGCTACAATGAGCAGTTCTTC.

The chain links TRBV7-2 to TRBJ2-1, with unresolved D. Per the germline V gene, CDR1 is SGHTA and CDR2 is FQGNSA. V lost 3 bases and J lost 7, with 10 bases in between. The CDR3 is 13 amino acids. CDR3 nucleotides: TGTGCCAGCAGCTTGGCGAGCGTGAATGAGCAGTTCTTC. Its protein is CASSLASVNEQFF.

The sample holds one count of this clone. The chain has TRBV28 and TRBJ2-1, with a tentative D call TRBD2 (6 bases). The CDR3 is 15 residues long. V shed 3 bases and J shed 5 bases, with 14 bases lying between them. Germline values: CDR1 MDHEN, CDR2 SYDVKM. CDR3: CASSFREPVNNEQFF. CDR3 nucleotides: TGTGCCAGCAGTTTTCGGGAGCCGGTAAACAATGAGCAGTTCTTC.

The V call is TRBV27, the J call TRBJ2-1; 13 bases agree with TRBD2. This CDR3 has 18 amino acids. V lost 5 bases and J lost 7; bases outside the gene matches: 14. Germline V gene lookup returns CDR1 MNHEY and CDR2 SMNVEV (reference sequence). CDR3 sequence reads: CASSTLELLAGGGNEQFF. CDR3 in DNA: TGTGCCAGCAGTACTCTAGAGCTACTAGCGGGAGGGGGAAATGAGCAGTTCTTC.

V is TRBV13 and J is TRBJ2-3; D perhaps matches TRBD1 (5 bases). The germline V gene encodes CDR1 PRHDT and CDR2 FYEKMQ (reference sequence). The CDR3 length is 17 residues. The V and J ends lost 4 bases and 2 bases respectively, with 19 bases between them. CDR3 sequence: CASSSLQGSRVTDTQYF. The CDR3 nucleotides are TGTGCCAGCAGCTCCCTCCAGGGTAGCCGGGTCACAGATACGCAGTATTTT.

The V and J genes are TRBV18 and TRBJ1-4; tentative D call: TRBD1 (6 bases). The V gene lost 2 bases and the J gene lost 5 bases, with 15 bases spanning the gap. CDR3 length: 16 residues. Germline loops: CDR1 KGHSH, CDR2 LQKENI. In DNA, the CDR3 is TGTGCCAGCTCACCAACATTAAGAGACAGGAATGAAAAACTGTTTTTT. Translation gives CASSPTLRDRNEKLFF. The whole variable domain, filled in from reference TRBV18 and TRBJ1-4, reads NAGVMQNPRHLVRRRGQEARLRCSPMKGHSHVYWYRQLPEEGLKFMVYLQKENIIDESGMPKERFSAEFPKEGPSILRIQQVVRGDSAAYFCASSPTLRDRNEKLFFGSGTQLSVL.

This clone came up once. This chain uses TRBV6-5 with TRBJ2-7; D unresolved. The CDR3 consists of 8 residues. V lost 8 bases and J lost 4, with 0 bases in between. CDR1 is MNHEY, CDR2 SVGAGI, per germline. CDR3 coding DNA: TGTGCCAGCTACGAGCAGTACTTC. It specifies CASYEQYF.

The rearrangement joins TRBV5-1 to TRBJ2-1; D may match TRBD1 or TRBD2 (5 bases each). Germline V gene sequence: CDR1 SGHRS, CDR2 YFSETQ. The CDR3 is 13 residues long. V lost 4 bases to trimming and J lost 7 bases, with 12 bases between them. CDR3 bases: TGCGCCAGCAGCCGGGACGTCGAAAATGAGCAGTTCTTC. Protein sequence: CASSRDVENEQFF. Together with reference TRBV5-1 and TRBJ2-1, the CDR3 gives the full variable domain: KAGVTQTPRYLIKTRGQQVTLSCSPISGHRSVSWYQQTPGQGLQFLFEYFSETQRNKGNFPGRFSGRQFSNSRSEMNVSTLELGDSALYLCASSRDVENEQFFGPGTRLTVL.

V usage is TRBV6-4 and J usage is TRBJ2-1, with 12 bases lining up with TRBD2. The V gene end was trimmed by 8 bases and the J gene end by 4 bases; junction bases not matched to a gene: 6. The CDR3 consists of 15 residues. Germline CDR1 MRHNA, CDR2 SNTAGT. Written as DNA, the CDR3 is TGTGCCAGCTCCCCCGGGACTAGCGGGTACAATGAGCAGTTCTTC. Its translation: CASSPGTSGYNEQFF.

The chain recombines TRBV7-2 with TRBJ2-5; perhaps D is TRBD1 or TRBD2 (5 bases each). Looked up from germline, CDR1 is SGHTA and CDR2 is FQGNSA. Between the trimmed V and J ends, which lost 5 bases and 3 bases, there was a span of 16 bases. CDR3 length equals 15 residues. CDR3 bases: TGTGCCAGCAGCCCCCTTCGGGGCACGGAAGAGACCCAGTACTTC. As protein: CASSPLRGTEETQYF.

CDR3 sequence reads: CASSRTGGAYEQYF. The CDR3 bases are TGTGCCAGCAGCCGGACAGGGGGGGCCTACGAGCAGTACTTC. The chain carries TRBV11-2 and TRBJ2-7; 10 bases map to TRBD1. CDR3 length equals 14 residues. J gave up 2 bases and V 5 bases, and 3 bases lay outside the gene matches. Germline V gene sequence: CDR1 SGHAT, CDR2 FQNNGV. Based on the CDR3 plus reference TRBV11-2 and TRBJ2-7, the full variable domain is EAGVAQSPRYKIIEKRQSVAFWCNPISGHATLYWYQQILGQGPKLLIQFQNNGVVDDSQLPKDRFSAERLKGVDSTLKIQPAKLEDSAVYLCASSRTGGAYEQYFGPGTRLTVT.

This clone has only one observation. The V gene is TRBV5-1, the J gene TRBJ2-1, with 9 positions matching TRBD1. The CDR3 runs to 13 residues. V dropped 0 bases and J dropped 8; count of bases not matched to a gene: 0. Germline loops: CDR1 SGHRS, CDR2 YFSETQ. CDR3 residues: CASSLGTGDEQFF. The CDR3, as DNA: TGCGCCAGCAGCTTGGGGACAGGGGATGAGCAGTTCTTC.

This chain joins TRBV18 and TRBJ1-1, with a tentative D call TRBD1 (5 bases). CDR3 length: 15 amino acids. V was pared by 5 bases and J by 2 bases, with 15 bases between. Germline lookup yields CDR1 KGHSH and CDR2 LQKENI. DNA for the CDR3: TGTGCCAGCTCATTAGGCGGGGGTCTCAACACTGAAGCTTTCTTT. This codes for CASSLGGGLNTEAFF.

This rearrangement joins TRBV7-9 to TRBJ2-3; TRBD1 agrees at 8 bases. Germline V gene sequence: CDR1 SEHNR, CDR2 FQNEAQ (reference sequence). The CDR3 sequence is 16 residues long. V shed 5 bases and J 2 bases; nucleotides not matched to a gene: 9. In DNA, the CDR3 is TGTGCCAGCAGCCGGCCAGGGGGCCTCCTCACAGATACGCAGTATTTT. Translated: CASSRPGGLLTDTQYF.

In this sample, this clone turned up once. V and J are TRBV19 and TRBJ1-5; unclear D gene. The V end was cut by 7 bases, the J end by 11 bases, with 12 bases between. Germline values: CDR1 LNHDA, CDR2 SQIVND (reference sequence). This CDR3 is 11 amino acids long. CDR3 sequence reads: CASTDLGAQHF. In DNA form, the CDR3 reads TGTGCCAGTACCGATCTTGGGGCCCAGCATTTT.

The chain recombines TRBV18 with TRBJ2-5; TRBD2 agrees at 13 bases. With V trimmed by 4 bases and J by 2 bases, 7 bases remained unmatched. From germline, CDR1 is KGHSH and CDR2 LQKENI. The CDR3 extends over 17 amino acids. CDR3 region: CASSRRGLAGEQETQYF. The CDR3 DNA is TGTGCCAGCTCACGAAGAGGACTAGCGGGAGAGCAAGAGACCCAGTACTTC. The full variable domain, completed using reference TRBV18 and TRBJ2-5, is NAGVMQNPRHLVRRRGQEARLRCSPMKGHSHVYWYRQLPEEGLKFMVYLQKENIIDESGMPKERFSAEFPKEGPSILRIQQVVRGDSAAYFCASSRRGLAGEQETQYFGPGTRLLVL.

The chain employs TRBV2 and TRBJ2-7; TRBD1 matches at 9 bases. This CDR3 region has 15 residues. Trimming took 5 bases from V and 6 from J; bases not matched to a gene: 11. The V gene's germline CDR1 is SNHLY and CDR2 FYNNEI. The CDR3 spells CASSYSGTGSLEQYF. The CDR3 region has the DNA TGTGCCAGCAGTTACTCCGGGACAGGGTCCCTCGAGCAGTACTTC. Combining the CDR3 with reference TRBV2 and TRBJ2-7 gives the whole variable domain EPEVTQTPSHQVTQMGQEVILRCVPISNHLYFYWYRQILGQKVEFLVSFYNNEISEKSEIFDDQFSVERPDGSNFTLKIRSTKLEDSAMYFCASSYSGTGSLEQYFGPGTRLTVT.

The V call is TRBV19, the J call TRBJ2-1, with D maybe TRBD1 (6 bases). The V end lost 4 bases, the J end lost 1 base, and 11 bases lay between the germline ends. Germline loops: CDR1 LNHDA, CDR2 SQIVND (reference sequence). The CDR3 extends over 15 amino acids. The chain's CDR3 is CASSKDRQSYNEQFF. CDR3 coding DNA: TGTGCCAGTAGTAAAGACAGGCAGTCCTACAATGAGCAGTTCTTC.

Concerning this clone: Additional DNA sequences in this sample encode the identical CDR3. The chain joins TRBV6-5 to TRBJ1-1; no clear D. V was pared by 6 bases and J by 1 base, with 9 bases between. Germline V CDR1 and CDR2: MNHEY, SVGAGI. The CDR3 totals 13 residues. The CDR3 DNA follows: TGTGCCAGCAGGAGGACTGGGAACACTGAAGCTTTCTTT. Amino acid sequence: CASRRTGNTEAFF.

The chain combines TRBV2 with TRBJ1-4, with D hard to call. Germline-derived CDR1 and CDR2 are SNHLY and FYNNEI. V lost 2 bases and J lost 8, with 6 bases in between. The CDR3 is 12 residues long. This chain's CDR3 is CASSERVEKLFF. The CDR3 DNA follows: TGTGCCAGCAGTGAACGGGTGGAAAAACTGTTTTTT.